The 30 T cell receptor beta chains reported below all come from one sample, sequenced in a study of T cell clusters in autoimmune cytopenias. One tube held mixed TRB-A and TRB-B primer pools for touch-down PCR. TCRdb re-called the multiplex PCR reads and shows each CDR3 protein once, DNA omitted. The sample table includes 9,500 to 15,000 distinct CDR3 sequences. Each sample's input was 250 ng genomic DNA, 38,000 or so genome equivalents. Sequencing was done on a sample of peripheral blood. The receptors derive from a human donor with an autoimmune cytopenia or autoimmune hepatitis (not recorded which).

This CDR3 reads CSAEGGIPPLDEQFF. The chain uses TRBV20-1 and TRBJ2-1; TCRdb picks TRBD1, but there is no DNA to check that call. The CDR3 covers 15 residues. Germline-derived CDR1 and CDR2 are DFQATT and SNEGSKA (reference sequence).

V gene TRBV6-2 or TRBV6-3 combines with J gene TRBJ2-1. Germline assignment: CDR1 MNHEY and CDR2 SVGEGT. CDR3 length: 14 residues. This CDR3 reads CASRRPALFDEQFF.

By frequency, this clonotype registers medium-sized. V is TRBV19 and J is TRBJ2-3; as DNA is missing, the TRBD2 call by TCRdb cannot be tested. The CDR3 length is 15 residues. The germline V gene encodes CDR1 LNHDA and CDR2 SQIVND (reference sequence). This CDR3 reads CASSIVGTSGGNQYF. The whole variable domain, filled in from reference TRBV19 and TRBJ2-3, reads DGGITQSPKYLFRKEGQNVTLSCEQNLNHDAMYWYRQDPGQGLRLIYYSQIVNDFQKGDIAEGYSVSREKKESFPLTVTSAQKNPTAFYLCASSIVGTSGGNQYFGPGTRLTVL.

The rearrangement links TRBV5-4 to TRBJ1-2. This CDR3 spans 15 amino acids. Germline CDR1 SGHNT, CDR2 YYREEE (reference sequence). CDR3 loop: CASSLGRVPNYGYTF.

The chain couples TRBV29-1 to TRBJ2-1; TCRdb selects TRBD1, and the lack of DNA leaves this call unchecked. This CDR3 is built from 11 residues. Germline CDR1 and CDR2: SQVTM and ANQGSEA. CDR3 residues: CSFLRGHEQFF.

J is TRBJ1-4 and V is TRBV15; TCRdb selects TRBD1, and the lack of DNA leaves this call unchecked. The CDR3 spans 17 residues. Germline-derived CDR1 and CDR2 are LNHNV and YYDKDF (reference sequence). This chain's CDR3 is CATSRVTHGGLFEKLFF.

J is TRBJ2-3 and V is TRBV5-4; the TCRdb D gene call, TRBD2, has no DNA to confirm it. Germline assignment: CDR1 SGHNT and CDR2 YYREEE (reference sequence). CDR3 size: 16 residues. CDR3 amino acids: CASRSTSGRAADTQYF.

V and J are TRBV9 and TRBJ1-4; no DNA is available, so the TRBD1 call from TCRdb remains unchecked. Per germline, CDR1 SGDLS and CDR2 YYNGEE. The CDR3 extends over 15 amino acids. The CDR3 spells CASNPRGGHNEKLFF. The whole variable domain, filled in from reference TRBV9 and TRBJ1-4, reads DSGVTQTPKHLITATGQRVTLRCSPRSGDLSVYWYQQSLDQGLQFLIQYYNGEERAKGNILERFSAQQFPDLHSELNLSSLELGDSALYFCASNPRGGHNEKLFFGSGTQLSVL.

The chain joins TRBV6-2 or TRBV6-3 to TRBJ2-5; TCRdb calls TRBD1, which cannot be checked without DNA. The CDR3 has 13 amino acids. CDR1 is MNHEY and CDR2 is SVGEGT in the germline V gene. This chain's CDR3 is CASTLGVGGTQYF.

V and J are TRBV7-9 and TRBJ2-1. CDR3 length equals 11 residues. The germline V gene has CDR1 SEHNR and CDR2 FQNEAQ (reference sequence). The CDR3 is CASSFINEQFF.

The chain joins TRBV27 to TRBJ2-3; TCRdb calls TRBD2, which cannot be checked without DNA. The CDR3 is 15 amino acids. Germline CDR1 and CDR2: MNHEY and SMNVEV (reference sequence). The CDR3 spells CASSSGLVPTDTQYF.

This clonotype ranks as medium-sized (0.01 to 0.1%) in terms of frequency. The chain employs TRBV19 and TRBJ2-2; the D call of TRBD1 rests on TCRdb alone, since no DNA is present to check it. CDR3 size: 15 residues. The germline V gene has CDR1 LNHDA and CDR2 SQIVND (reference sequence). The CDR3 protein is CASSTTGGDTGELFF.

The chain couples TRBV27 to TRBJ1-1; TCRdb indicates TRBD1, and absent DNA this call remains unverified. In germline, CDR1 is MNHEY, CDR2 SMNVEV (reference sequence). The CDR3 is 12 residues long. CDR3 in amino acids: CASRQLGGEAFF.

The gene calls are TRBV6-6 and TRBJ2-5. Per germline, CDR1 MNHNY and CDR2 SVGAGI (reference sequence). The CDR3 sequence is 13 residues long. The CDR3 sequence is CASRIDTQETQYF.

The chain is built from TRBV30 and TRBJ1-5; lacking DNA, the TRBD1 call made by TCRdb goes unchecked. From germline, CDR1 is GTSNPN and CDR2 SVGIG (reference sequence). This CDR3 is built from 14 residues. The CDR3: CAWSRGQLNQPQHF.

The rearrangement joins TRBV6-5 to TRBJ1-1. CDR1 and CDR2 from the germline V gene are MNHEY and SVGAGI. The CDR3 is made up of 13 amino acids. The CDR3 spells CASHRGVNTEAFF.

The chain joins TRBV13 to TRBJ1-2; TCRdb reports TRBD1, a call that lacks DNA to check it against. Germline V gene data show CDR1 as PRHDT and CDR2 as FYEKMQ (reference sequence). This CDR3 comprises 13 residues. CDR3 sequence reads: CASSRDSNYGYTF.

This CDR3 reads CASSPGLTGELFF. The V call is TRBV27, the J call TRBJ2-2; the D gene TCRdb calls, TRBD2, cannot be checked with no DNA. The V gene's germline CDR1 is MNHEY and CDR2 SMNVEV (reference sequence). This CDR3 spans 13 amino acids.

The CDR3 is CASSYSAGLAPNTEAFF. The chain joins TRBV6-5 to TRBJ1-1; TCRdb's D call, TRBD1, is unchecked because there is no DNA. This CDR3 region has 17 residues. CDR1 is MNHEY, CDR2 SVGAGI, per germline.

This clonotype is deemed medium-sized by its frequency. Here the CDR3 reads CSVAAQGSGYTF. This rearrangement joins TRBV29-1 to TRBJ1-2; TCRdb outputs TRBD1, but without DNA this stays unchecked. The germline V gene has CDR1 SQVTM and CDR2 ANQGSEA. This CDR3 contains 12 residues.

The V gene is TRBV19, the J gene TRBJ1-2; TCRdb's D call of TRBD1 is untestable without DNA. CDR3 size: 14 residues. Germline V CDR1 and CDR2: LNHDA, SQIVND (reference sequence). The CDR3 reads CASSIGTANYGYTF.

This chain uses TRBV30 with TRBJ1-2. Per the germline V gene, CDR1 is GTSNPN and CDR2 is SVGIG (reference sequence). This CDR3 spans 12 amino acids. Here the CDR3 reads CAWSVPSRGYTF.

The chain couples TRBV30 to TRBJ2-1; the D call of TRBD1 rests on TCRdb alone, since no DNA is present to check it. The germline V gene encodes CDR1 GTSNPN and CDR2 SVGIG (reference sequence). This CDR3 has 16 residues. This CDR3 reads CAWKVPGTGFSNEQFF.

This rearrangement joins TRBV19 to TRBJ1-4; TCRdb outputs TRBD1, but without DNA this stays unchecked. The CDR3 is 13 residues long. Germline assignment: CDR1 LNHDA and CDR2 SQIVND (reference sequence). The CDR3 region is CASQDRGQEKLFF.

The chain carries TRBV12-5 and TRBJ2-1. The CDR3 is 13 residues long. CDR1 is LGHNT and CDR2 is FRNRAP in the germline V gene. The CDR3 here is CASGPTSYNEQFF.

The V gene is TRBV12-3 or TRBV12-4, the J gene TRBJ2-7. The CDR3 is 14 residues long. The CDR3 is CASSLSADLYEQYF.

This clonotype is medium-sized by frequency. The V call is TRBV6-5, the J call TRBJ2-3; there is no DNA to check the TCRdb D call of TRBD1. Germline V lookup: CDR1 MNHEY, CDR2 SVGAGI. This CDR3 has 16 residues. The CDR3 loop reads CASSYSPGQGTDTQYF.

Measured by frequency, this clonotype is medium-sized. This chain's CDR3 is CSVDPTGSGYTF. This sequence joins TRBV29-1 and TRBJ1-2; TCRdb selects TRBD1, and the lack of DNA leaves this call unchecked. Germline V gives CDR1 SQVTM, CDR2 ANQGSEA. This CDR3 has 12 residues.

This clonotype ranks as medium-sized in terms of frequency. The chain links TRBV29-1 to TRBJ1-1; TCRdb indicates TRBD1, and absent DNA this call remains unverified. This CDR3 has 14 amino acids. Germline CDR1 is SQVTM and CDR2 is ANQGSEA. CDR3 sequence reads: CSVLLSRGSTEAFF.

The gene calls are TRBV5-5 and TRBJ1-6; the D gene TCRdb calls, TRBD1, cannot be checked with no DNA. Germline assignment: CDR1 SGHKS and CDR2 YYEKEE (reference sequence). The CDR3 runs to 12 residues. The CDR3 sequence is CASSLRDSPLHF.